Following are 6 T cell receptor beta chains from one sample sequenced in a study of a mutant IDH1 vaccine in newly diagnosed glioma. No antigen has been identified for these receptors. Sequencing was performed with immunoSEQ multiplex PCR; in TCRdb, only in-frame clones are kept and a portion is missing. The data hold approximately 67,000 clones, with about 87% observed a single time. Time point indicated: week 23, last vaccination. Every vaccine dose comprised 300 ug of mutant IDH1 20-mer peptide plus topical imiquimod. Specimen: PBMCs, collected from a glioma patient whose treatment included an IDH1 peptide vaccine. The receptors come from a man in his late teens or twenties with glioma.

The J gene is TRBJ1-5, the V gene TRBV7-2; D not resolved. The CDR3 runs to 15 residues. V dropped 4 bases and J dropped 0 bases, with 10 bases sitting between them. Germline CDR1 reads SGHTA; CDR2 reads FQGNSA. In DNA, the CDR3 is TGTGCCAGCAGCTCGGACCGGTATAGCAATCAGCCCCAGCATTTT. This codes for CASSSDRYSNQPQHF.

This chain links TRBV30 with TRBJ2-7; no firm D call. Germline V gives CDR1 GTSNPN, CDR2 SVGIG (reference sequence). The ends were cut back, 2 bases at V and 5 bases at J, with 16 bases in the middle. The CDR3 has 14 residues. CDR3 in amino acids: CAWSPGISGNEQYF. Here the CDR3 DNA reads TGTGCCTGGAGTCCCGGAATTTCGGGCAACGAGCAGTACTTC. Variable domain in full (rest from reference TRBV30 and TRBJ2-7): SQTIHQWPATLVQPVGSPLSLECTVEGTSNPNLYWYRQAAGRGLQLLFYSVGIGQISSEVPQNLSASRPQDRQFILSSKKLLLSDSGFYLCAWSPGISGNEQYFGPGTRLTVT.

The rearrangement uses TRBV6-5 and TRBJ1-1; maybe TRBD1 (5 bases). With 4 bases removed from V and 3 bases from J, the gap between germline ends came to 15 bases. Germline CDR1 reads MNHEY; CDR2 reads SVGAGI. This CDR3 comprises 15 residues. CDR3 protein: CASSWSGRADTEAFF. The CDR3, as DNA: TGTGCCAGCAGTTGGAGTGGCAGGGCGGACACTGAAGCTTTCTTT.

The chain employs TRBV27 and TRBJ1-5; D uncertain. This CDR3 spans 14 amino acids. V was shortened by 0 bases and J by 3 bases, with 6 bases between the two germline ends. Looked up from germline, CDR1 is MNHEY and CDR2 is SMNVEV (reference sequence). CDR3 sequence: CASSLSYTNQPQHF. The CDR3, as DNA: TGTGCCAGCAGTTTATCCTACACCAATCAGCCCCAGCATTTT.

V usage is TRBV7-6 and J usage is TRBJ2-5; 7 nucleotides match TRBD1. Germline-derived CDR1 and CDR2 are SGHVS and FNYEAQ. V trimming: 4 bases; J trimming: 3 bases; junction bases outside the gene matches: 5. This CDR3 region has 14 residues. In DNA form, the CDR3 reads TGTGCCAGCAGCTCCCTGGGACAGAAAGAGACCCAGTACTTC. Its translation: CASSSLGQKETQYF. Filled out from reference TRBV7-6 and TRBJ2-5, the complete variable domain reads GAGVSQSPRYKVTKRGQDVALRCDPISGHVSLYWYRQALGQGPEFLTYFNYEAQQDKSGLPNDRFSAERPEGSISTLTIQRTEQRDSAMYRCASSSLGQKETQYFGPGTRLLVL.

V usage is TRBV2 and J usage is TRBJ2-3, with 7 bases matching TRBD1. From germline, CDR1 is SNHLY and CDR2 FYNNEI. The CDR3 length is 15 residues. Unmatched junction bases numbered 4, after V lost 4 bases and J lost 0 bases. The CDR3 region has the DNA TGTGCCAGCAGTGTCAGACAGGGAAGCACAGATACGCAGTATTTT. This encodes CASSVRQGSTDTQYF.